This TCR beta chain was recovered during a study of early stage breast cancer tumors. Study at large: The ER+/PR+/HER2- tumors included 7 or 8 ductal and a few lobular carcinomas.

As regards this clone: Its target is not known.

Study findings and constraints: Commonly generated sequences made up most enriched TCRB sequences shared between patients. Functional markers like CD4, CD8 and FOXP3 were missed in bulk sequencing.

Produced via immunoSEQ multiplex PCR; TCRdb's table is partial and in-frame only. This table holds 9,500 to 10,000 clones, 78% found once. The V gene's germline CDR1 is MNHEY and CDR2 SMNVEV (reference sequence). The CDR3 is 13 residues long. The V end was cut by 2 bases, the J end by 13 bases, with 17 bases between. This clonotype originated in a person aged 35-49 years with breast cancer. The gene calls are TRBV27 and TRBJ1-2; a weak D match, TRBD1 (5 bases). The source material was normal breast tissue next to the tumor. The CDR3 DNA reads TGTGCCAGCAGTTTAGCGGGGACTGCCATGAGCACCTTC. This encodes CASSLAGTAMSTF.